What follows are 29 T cell receptor beta chains derived from one specimen sequenced in a study of early T cells in non-severe SARS-CoV-2 infection. TCRdb processed the 5' RACE reads anew with MiXCR; each CDR3 protein has one entry. The sample holds 65,000 to 70,000 distinct CDR3 sequences, 12% seen once. Source material: whole blood. Receptors originate from an adult who was a healthcare worker with PCR-confirmed SARS-CoV-2 infection or an uninfected control (not recorded which).

A few counts support this clonotype. The chain joins TRBV30 to TRBJ1-5, with D possibly TRBD1 on 5 matching bases. The CDR3 has 13 amino acids. Trimming removed 5 bases from V and 4 bases from J, with 12 bases in between. In germline, CDR1 is GTSNPN, CDR2 SVGIG (reference sequence). CDR3 sequence (DNA): TGTGCCTGGTCGGGGGAGTGGAATCAGCCCCAGCATTTT. It codes for CAWSGEWNQPQHF.

This clonotype was seen more than once but under ten times. This chain connects TRBV7-2 to TRBJ2-7, with 8 bases aligning to TRBD1. After removal of 4 bases from V and 3 bases from J, the junction contained 5 bases not matched to a gene. Germline V CDR1 and CDR2: SGHTA, FQGNSA. The CDR3 has 14 amino acids. DNA for the CDR3: TGTGCCAGCAGCTGGCGACAGGGGAACTACGAGCAGTACTTC. This sequence encodes CASSWRQGNYEQYF.

This clonotype appeared many times. The rearrangement links TRBV2 to TRBJ2-3; D remains ambiguous. Germline CDR1 and CDR2: SNHLY and FYNNEI. This CDR3 has 14 amino acids. The ends were cut back, 1 base at V and 8 bases at J, with 13 bases in the middle. The CDR3 sequence is CASSEGVPQFTQYF. DNA of the CDR3: TGTGCCAGCAGTGAAGGGGTCCCTCAATTTACGCAGTATTTT.

This chain uses TRBV6-4 with TRBJ2-1; 7 bases align to TRBD2. Trimming removed 0 bases from V and 9 bases from J; junction bases left unmatched: 2. CDR3 size: 13 residues. Per germline, CDR1 MRHNA and CDR2 SNTAGT. CDR3 sequence: CASSDSGEGEQFF. CDR3 DNA sequence: TGTGCCAGCAGTGACTCAGGGGAGGGTGAGCAGTTCTTC.

This chain uses TRBV11-2 with TRBJ2-1, with TRBD1 as a possible D gene (6 bases). V gave up 10 bases and J gave up 8 bases, with 15 bases separating them. CDR1 and CDR2 from the germline V gene are SGHAT and FQNNGV. CDR3 length: 12 amino acids. Written as DNA, the CDR3 is TGTGCCACCGAGCTTAAGGGGGATGAGCAGTTCTTC. Translating it yields CATELKGDEQFF.

This chain connects TRBV27 to TRBJ2-1; 8 positions agree with TRBD2. The CDR3 runs 14 residues. Trimming took 5 bases from V and 4 from J; bases not matched to a gene: 4. Germline values: CDR1 MNHEY, CDR2 SMNVEV (reference sequence). Written as DNA, the CDR3 is TGTGCCAGCAGTCCGACTAGCGCATACAATGAGCAGTTCTTC. Translated: CASSPTSAYNEQFF.

V is TRBV6-1 and J is TRBJ2-5, with TRBD2 matching over 8 bases. V gave up 6 bases and J gave up 4 bases; unmatched junction bases: 1. The CDR3 contains 12 residues. The V gene's germline CDR1 is MNHNS and CDR2 SASEGT. The CDR3 sequence: CASRTSVETQYF. DNA for the CDR3: TGTGCCAGCAGGACTAGCGTAGAGACCCAGTACTTC.

The chain recombines TRBV4-3 with TRBJ2-4; 11 bases are a match to TRBD1. V lost 0 bases, J lost 8 bases, and 6 bases stayed unmatched. Germline CDR1 and CDR2: LGHNA and YSLEER. The CDR3 is 16 amino acids. The CDR3 is CASSQDVRTGGYIQYF. Written as DNA, the CDR3 is TGCGCCAGCAGCCAAGATGTTAGGACAGGGGGCTACATTCAGTACTTC.

The rearrangement uses TRBV7-2 and TRBJ2-5, with 8 bases that match TRBD1. V gave up 5 bases and J gave up 1 base; unmatched junction bases: 9. The CDR3 contains 16 residues. Per the germline V gene, CDR1 is SGHTA and CDR2 is FQGNSA. The CDR3 coding sequence is TGTGCCAGCAGCCCAGCCCGGACAGGGCCCCAAGAGACCCAGTACTTC. It encodes CASSPARTGPQETQYF.

This clonotype has at least ten counts. This chain connects TRBV29-1 to TRBJ1-2; D not certain. V lost 5 bases and J 3 bases, leaving 10 bases between the germline ends. The CDR3 is 12 residues long. Per the germline V gene, CDR1 is SQVTM and CDR2 is ANQGSEA. The CDR3 bases are TGCAGCGTTCGAACAACCTACTATGGCTACACCTTC. It codes for CSVRTTYYGYTF.

This clonotype has ten or more counts. This chain joins TRBV7-9 and TRBJ1-1; no reliable D call. V lost 5 bases, J lost 8 bases, and 21 bases lay in between. This CDR3 region has 15 residues. Germline values: CDR1 SEHNR, CDR2 FQNEAQ (reference sequence). CDR3 in DNA: TGTGCCAGCAGCCCAAGCCTTGCCGGAAACGCCGAAGCTTTCTTT. This encodes CASSPSLAGNAEAFF.

This clonotype was detected a few times. J is TRBJ1-1 and V is TRBV30, with 9 bases lining up with TRBD1. V lost 4 bases, J lost 4 bases, and 4 bases stayed unmatched. The germline V gene has CDR1 GTSNPN and CDR2 SVGIG (reference sequence). The CDR3 loop spans 13 amino acids. Written as DNA, the CDR3 is TGTGCCTGGATCGGGGACAGGGTCACTGAAGCTTTCTTT. It codes for CAWIGDRVTEAFF.

This clonotype was recorded many times. The chain is built from TRBV6-2 or TRBV6-3 and TRBJ1-5; no clear D. Germline V gene data show CDR1 as MNHEY and CDR2 as SVGEGT. The CDR3 runs to 15 residues. V lost 7 bases and J lost 2, with 15 bases in between. The CDR3, as DNA: TGTGCCAGCACCTTGGACGGTGGGGGCAATCAGCCCCAGCATTTT. It specifies CASTLDGGGNQPQHF.

This clonotype was counted between two and nine times. This chain links TRBV2 with TRBJ1-2; unclear D gene. The CDR3 sequence is 13 residues long. The V gene lost 8 bases and the J gene lost 0 bases, with 10 bases spanning the gap. CDR1 and CDR2 from the germline V gene are SNHLY and FYNNEI. The CDR3 loop is CASREGANYGYTF. DNA for the CDR3: TGTGCCAGCCGGGAAGGAGCTAACTATGGCTACACCTTC.

This clonotype was counted at least ten times. CDR3 DNA sequence: TGTGCCAGCAGCATCATCGGGACTAGCGGATCCTACGAGCAGTACTTC. It is translated as CASSIIGTSGSYEQYF. The chain links TRBV7-9 to TRBJ2-7, with 11 bases that match TRBD2. V shed 5 bases and J 1 base; nucleotides not matched to a gene: 7. CDR1 SEHNR and CDR2 FQNEAQ come from the germline V gene (reference sequence). The CDR3 is 16 residues long.

This chain joins TRBV12-3 or TRBV12-4 and TRBJ2-1; unclear D gene. The CDR3 is made up of 15 amino acids. The germline V and J ends were trimmed by 1 base and 2 bases, with 9 bases remaining between them. The CDR3 region is CASSLGPPAYNEQFF. The CDR3 bases are TGTGCCAGCAGTTTAGGACCACCGGCCTACAATGAGCAGTTCTTC.

As concerns this clonotype: One base away lies a much larger clone, so this may be a sequencing read error. Here the CDR3 reads CASSVAASASIDTQYF. The CDR3, as DNA: TGTGCCAGCAGCGTAGCGGCTAGCGCTAGCATAGATACGCAGTATTTT. V is TRBV9 and J is TRBJ2-3; possibly TRBD2 for D (6 bases). There are 16 residues in the CDR3. CDR1 is SGDLS and CDR2 is YYNGEE in the germline V gene.

The chain is built from TRBV7-2 and TRBJ1-1; TRBD1 aligns across 9 bases. Germline V gene sequence: CDR1 SGHTA, CDR2 FQGNSA. The junction had 14 bases not matched to a gene; V was cut back by 1 base and J by 2 bases. The CDR3 spans 19 residues. CDR3 in amino acids: CASSLVGQGKPRVNTEAFF. CDR3 DNA: TGTGCCAGCAGCTTAGTAGGACAGGGGAAACCGAGGGTTAACACTGAAGCTTTCTTT. Complete variable domain (other parts from reference TRBV7-2 and TRBJ1-1): GAGVSQSPSNKVTEKGKDVELRCDPISGHTALYWYRQSLGQGLEFLIYFQGNSAPDKSGLPSDRFSAERTGGSVSTLTIQRTQQEDSAVYLCASSLVGQGKPRVNTEAFFGQGTRLTVV.

This clonotype was seen repeatedly, ten times or more. This sequence joins TRBV7-9 and TRBJ1-2; 9 positions match TRBD1. Germline V lookup: CDR1 SEHNR, CDR2 FQNEAQ (reference sequence). The CDR3 sequence is 13 residues long. J lost 6 bases, V lost 4 bases, and 3 bases had no gene match. The CDR3 bases are TGTGCCAGCAGCTCAACAGGGGGCGATGGCTACACCTTC. Its translation is CASSSTGGDGYTF.

This clonotype has more than one count but fewer than ten. This chain joins TRBV7-2 and TRBJ2-2; D gene unclear. CDR3 length: 13 amino acids. Germline V lookup: CDR1 SGHTA, CDR2 FQGNSA. V was pared by 3 bases and J by 6 bases, with 8 bases between. CDR3 amino acids: CASSFAPPGELFF. The CDR3 coding sequence is TGTGCCAGCAGCTTTGCACCGCCCGGGGAGCTGTTTTTT.

This sequence joins TRBV20-1 and TRBJ2-2, with 7 nucleotides matching TRBD1. The germline CDR1 and CDR2 sequences are DFQATT and SNEGSKA (reference sequence). This CDR3 has 14 amino acids. V was clipped by 2 bases and J by 1 base; unmatched bases: 1. The DNA of the CDR3 is TGCAGTGCTAGACACAGGGGGAACACCGGGGAGCTGTTTTTT. Protein: CSARHRGNTGELFF.

Many counts were recorded for this clonotype. This chain links TRBV20-1 with TRBJ1-2, with a weak D call TRBD1 (6 bases). Germline V CDR1 and CDR2: DFQATT, SNEGSKA (reference sequence). The CDR3 has 14 residues. Trimming removed 5 bases at V and 7 bases at J, with 20 bases between. The CDR3 is CSAATPQGYSGYTF. DNA for the CDR3: TGCAGTGCTGCAACCCCACAGGGCTACTCTGGCTACACCTTC.

This chain connects TRBV29-1 to TRBJ2-1; D not certain. The CDR3 is 11 residues long. Trimming shortened V by 5 bases and J by 8 bases, and 10 bases separated the two germline ends. The germline CDR1 and CDR2 sequences are SQVTM and ANQGSEA. The CDR3 sequence is CSVLLVDEQFF. The CDR3 nucleotides are TGCAGCGTTTTGCTTGTGGATGAGCAGTTCTTC.

In this sample, this clonotype turned up many times. This chain connects TRBV5-1 to TRBJ2-3; tentative D call: TRBD1 (5 bases). Germline CDR1 reads SGHRS; CDR2 reads YFSETQ. The CDR3 length is 14 residues. The V end lost 0 bases, the J end lost 0 bases, and 5 bases lay between the germline ends. The CDR3 sequence: CASSLAGSTDTQYF. The DNA of the CDR3 is TGCGCCAGCAGCTTGGCAGGGAGCACAGATACGCAGTATTTT.

The rearrangement uses TRBV5-1 and TRBJ1-1; D is unclear. Germline loops: CDR1 SGHRS, CDR2 YFSETQ. The CDR3 totals 11 residues. The V and J ends lost 5 bases and 1 base respectively, with 3 bases between them. CDR3 sequence reads: CASRANTEAFF. The CDR3 nucleotides are TGCGCCAGCAGGGCGAACACTGAAGCTTTCTTT.

This chain uses TRBV6-1 with TRBJ1-4; D gene ambiguous. Germline values: CDR1 MNHNS, CDR2 SASEGT. V was trimmed by 2 bases and J by 4 bases, leaving 8 bases between them. The CDR3 runs to 14 residues. CDR3 region: CASSEWKSNEKLFF. The CDR3 bases are TGTGCCAGCAGTGAATGGAAGAGTAATGAAAAACTGTTTTTT.

This clonotype occurred many times. The chain couples TRBV6-6 to TRBJ1-6; D remains ambiguous. This CDR3 has 18 residues. Germline CDR1 MNHNY, CDR2 SVGAGI (reference sequence). Trimming pared 4 bases from V and 4 bases from J, leaving 20 bases between. CDR3 residues: CASSFSPGVAIYNSPLHF. In DNA, the CDR3 is TGTGCCAGCAGTTTCTCCCCTGGGGTGGCGATATATAATTCACCCCTCCACTTT.

CDR3 nucleotide sequence: TGTGCCAGCAGCCGCCGGGACAGGGGTTGGCGGGATGAAAAACTGTTTTTT. Translating gives CASSRRDRGWRDEKLFF. The chain employs TRBV14 and TRBJ1-4; 10 bases are shared with TRBD1. This CDR3 is built from 17 residues. The V gene's germline CDR1 is SGHDN and CDR2 FVKESK. Trimming at V came to 4 bases and at J to 6 bases, leaving 11 bases not matched to a gene.

This clonotype was recorded once. This sequence joins TRBV29-1 and TRBJ2-3, with D possibly TRBD1 on 6 matching bases. There are 14 residues in the CDR3. Germline V gene sequence: CDR1 SQVTM, CDR2 ANQGSEA. V was trimmed by 6 bases and J by 2 bases, leaving 15 bases between them. This CDR3 is CSVATGHPTDTQYF. The DNA for the CDR3 is TGCAGCGTCGCCACAGGGCACCCCACAGATACGCAGTATTTT.